The 30 T cell receptor beta chains below all came from one sample that was sequenced in a study of CD8+ T cells in alopecia areata. Sequencing relied on a cDNA template that was reverse transcribed from extracted RNA. The method was immunoSEQ multiplex PCR; TCRdb's version includes in-frame clones alone and lacks a portion of them. This sample yields about 130,000 clones, of which roughly 50% are seen a single time; approximately 18% belongs to the top ten. Source: CD8+ T cells sorted from blood, taken at week 0. These receptors were collected from a human donor with alopecia areata.

The CDR3 nucleotides read TGTGCCAGCAGAGGTGGTGAGCAGTTCTTC. It is translated as CASRGGEQFF. This chain links TRBV25-1 with TRBJ2-1; D gene unclear. The CDR3 extends over 10 amino acids. Trimming took 6 bases from V and 9 from J, leaving 6 bases between them. CDR1 and CDR2 from the germline V gene are MGHDK and SYGVNS.

The rearrangement uses TRBV5-5 and TRBJ1-6, with a weak D call TRBD1 (6 bases). V was cut by 4 bases and J by 10 bases, with 18 bases left in between. The CDR3 is 15 residues long. Germline V gene data show CDR1 as SGHKS and CDR2 as YYEKEE (reference sequence). In nucleotides, the CDR3 is TGTGCCAGCAGCGGAATGGGGACAAACAACTCACCCCTCCACTTT. Amino acid sequence: CASSGMGTNNSPLHF.

This clone has only one observation. A junction end diverges from the germline sequence, so it may reflect a read error. The rearrangement joins TRBV30 to TRBJ1-1; no clear D gene. Germline values: CDR1 GTSNPN, CDR2 SVGIG (reference sequence). This CDR3 is built from 11 residues. CDR3 DNA sequence: TGTGCCTGGAGTATGAGCACTGAGGCTTTCTTT. This codes for CAWSMSTEAFF. The complete variable domain, with remaining parts taken from reference TRBV30 and TRBJ1-1, reads SQTIHQWPATLVQPVGSPLSLECTVEGTSNPNLYWYRQAAGRGLQLLFYSVGIGQISSEVPQNLSASRPQDRQFILSSKKLLLSDSGFYLCAWSMSTEAFFGQGTRLTVV.

This chain connects TRBV29-1 to TRBJ2-7; D not certain. V dropped 4 bases and J dropped 3 bases, with 10 bases sitting between them. Germline V gives CDR1 SQVTM, CDR2 ANQGSEA. The CDR3 is 12 residues long. CDR3 amino acids: CSVVGADYEQYF. Here the CDR3 DNA reads TGCAGCGTTGTCGGCGCGGACTACGAGCAGTACTTC.

The sample holds a few counts of this clone. CDR3 sequence reads: CASSQGDRSFKEQYF. The CDR3 DNA reads as TGTGCCAGCAGCCAAGGAGATCGGTCCTTTAAAGAGCAGTACTTC. V gene TRBV14 combines with J gene TRBJ2-7, with D uncertain. Germline V lookup: CDR1 SGHDN, CDR2 FVKESK. Trimming pared 1 base from V and 7 bases from J, leaving 17 bases between. The CDR3 length is 15 residues. Drawing the rest from reference TRBV14 and TRBJ2-7, the complete variable domain is EAGVTQFPSHSVIEKGQTVTLRCDPISGHDNLYWYRRVMGKEIKFLLHFVKESKQDESGMPNNRFLAERTGGTYSTLKVQPAELEDSGVYFCASSQGDRSFKEQYFGPGTRLTVT.

The sample holds a few counts of this clone. The chain employs TRBV14 and TRBJ2-1; D is perhaps TRBD2 (5 bases). V lost 1 base and J 12 bases, leaving 19 bases between the germline ends. The CDR3 is 15 amino acids. Germline CDR1 and CDR2: SGHDN and FVKESK. CDR3 amino acids: CASSQGIGILYGQFF. DNA for the CDR3: TGTGCCAGCAGCCAAGGGATCGGGATTTTGTATGGGCAGTTCTTC. Full variable domain (missing parts from reference TRBV14 and TRBJ2-1): EAGVTQFPSHSVIEKGQTVTLRCDPISGHDNLYWYRRVMGKEIKFLLHFVKESKQDESGMPNNRFLAERTGGTYSTLKVQPAELEDSGVYFCASSQGIGILYGQFFGPGTRLTVL.

J is TRBJ2-7 and V is TRBV30, with 8 positions matching TRBD1. Germline V gene lookup returns CDR1 GTSNPN and CDR2 SVGIG (reference sequence). With V trimmed by 3 bases and J by 2 bases, 3 bases remained unmatched. The CDR3 contains 13 residues. Here the CDR3 reads CAWSAGGPYEQYF. For the CDR3, the DNA is TGTGCCTGGAGCGCAGGGGGCCCCTACGAGCAGTACTTC. Full variable domain (rest looked up from reference TRBV30 and TRBJ2-7): SQTIHQWPATLVQPVGSPLSLECTVEGTSNPNLYWYRQAAGRGLQLLFYSVGIGQISSEVPQNLSASRPQDRQFILSSKKLLLSDSGFYLCAWSAGGPYEQYFGPGTRLTVT.

The CDR3 loop reads CSVELRGGLAEAFF. Here the CDR3 DNA reads TGCAGCGTTGAACTTCGGGGGGGACTGGCTGAAGCTTTCTTT. The rearrangement links TRBV29-1 to TRBJ1-1; a possible D gene is TRBD1 (5 bases). CDR1 is SQVTM and CDR2 is ANQGSEA in the germline V gene. V was shortened by 2 bases and J by 6 bases, with 16 bases between the two germline ends. This CDR3 comprises 14 residues.

V usage is TRBV7-9 and J usage is TRBJ2-3; tentatively, D is TRBD2 (6 bases). The CDR3 loop spans 16 amino acids. CDR1 and CDR2 (germline): SEHNR, FQNEAQ (reference sequence). The ends were cut back, 2 bases at V and 6 bases at J, with 18 bases in the middle. Here the CDR3 DNA reads TGTGCCAGCAGCTTAACCACTCGGCCTCGGGGGGATACGCAGTATTTT. Translated, it gives CASSLTTRPRGDTQYF.

This chain uses TRBV29-1 with TRBJ2-7, with 8 bases identical to TRBD1. There are 13 residues in the CDR3. Germline V CDR1 and CDR2: SQVTM, ANQGSEA. The CDR3 reads CTPRGQNSYEQYF. The CDR3 bases are TGCACCCCCAGGGGGCAGAACTCCTACGAGCAGTACTTC.

CDR3 DNA sequence: TGCGCCAGCAGCTTCGGGGGGGTCACCTACGAGCAGTACTTC. This codes for CASSFGGVTYEQYF. V usage is TRBV5-1 and J usage is TRBJ2-7; 8 bases agree with TRBD2. Germline-derived CDR1 and CDR2 are SGHRS and YFSETQ. This CDR3 comprises 14 residues. With V trimmed by 2 bases and J by 2 bases, 3 bases remained unmatched.

This clone has more than one count but fewer than ten. This rearrangement joins TRBV7-9 to TRBJ1-5; tentatively, D is TRBD1 (5 bases). The CDR3 contains 15 residues. CDR1 and CDR2 (germline): SEHNR, FQNEAQ (reference sequence). Trimming removed 6 bases from V and 0 bases from J, with 12 bases in between. The DNA of the CDR3 is TGTGCCAGCAGTCCCGGGACGGATAGCAATCAGCCCCAGCATTTT. It codes for CASSPGTDSNQPQHF. Variable domain in full (rest from reference TRBV7-9 and TRBJ1-5): DTGVSQNPRHKITKRGQNVTFRCDPISEHNRLYWYRQTLGQGPEFLTYFQNEAQLEKSRLLSDRFSAERPKGSFSTLEIQRTEQGDSAMYLCASSPGTDSNQPQHFGDGTRLSIL.

The V gene is TRBV27, the J gene TRBJ2-1; D tentatively reads TRBD1 or TRBD2 (6 bases each). The ends were cut back, 2 bases at V and 3 bases at J, with 11 bases in the middle. Looked up from germline, CDR1 is MNHEY and CDR2 is SMNVEV (reference sequence). The CDR3 loop spans 15 amino acids. The DNA of the CDR3 is TGTGCCAGCAGTTTAAGGGGGGCCTACTACAATGAGCAGTTCTTC. Amino acid sequence: CASSLRGAYYNEQFF.

The chain recombines TRBV30 with TRBJ1-1; D possibly corresponds to TRBD1 (5 bases). The CDR3 runs 13 residues. V was clipped by 4 bases and J by 6 bases, with 15 bases between them. CDR1 and CDR2 from the germline V gene are GTSNPN and SVGIG (reference sequence). In DNA, the CDR3 is TGTGCCTGGATGATGGGAATGGGGGCTGAAGCTTTCTTT. It encodes CAWMMGMGAEAFF.

CDR3 region: CASSQGQQETQYF. The CDR3 region has the DNA TGTGCCAGCAGCCAAGGGCAGCAAGAGACCCAGTACTTC. The rearrangement uses TRBV14 and TRBJ2-5; unclear D gene. V was shortened by 1 base and J by 2 bases, with 5 bases between the two germline ends. This CDR3 is 13 amino acids long. CDR1 and CDR2 from the germline V gene are SGHDN and FVKESK.

The gene calls are TRBV2 and TRBJ2-7; D remains ambiguous. The CDR3 runs 13 residues. The germline V gene encodes CDR1 SNHLY and CDR2 FYNNEI. The germline V and J ends were trimmed by 3 bases and 4 bases, with 10 bases remaining between them. The CDR3 sequence: CASSDGQTYEQYF. CDR3 nucleotide sequence: TGTGCCAGCAGTGATGGGCAGACATACGAGCAGTACTTC.

This rearrangement joins TRBV2 to TRBJ2-7; D assignment may be TRBD1 or TRBD2 (6 bases each). Germline V gives CDR1 SNHLY, CDR2 FYNNEI. The CDR3 contains 14 residues. V dropped 6 bases and J dropped 0 bases, with 12 bases sitting between them. The CDR3 loop reads CASRNREASYEQYF. In DNA form, the CDR3 reads TGTGCCAGCAGGAACAGGGAGGCCTCCTACGAGCAGTACTTC.

This chain joins TRBV2 and TRBJ1-2, with D possibly TRBD1 on 5 matching bases. The CDR3 length is 14 residues. Trimming removed 1 base from V and 6 bases from J, with 12 bases in between. Germline loops: CDR1 SNHLY, CDR2 FYNNEI. CDR3 sequence (DNA): TGTGCCAGCAGTGAAGAACGGGGACCGAATGGCTACACCTTC. This sequence encodes CASSEERGPNGYTF.

V gene TRBV30 combines with J gene TRBJ2-1; tentatively, D is TRBD2 (5 bases). CDR1 and CDR2 from the germline V gene are GTSNPN and SVGIG (reference sequence). This CDR3 contains 16 residues. Trimming took 1 base from V and 3 from J, leaving 16 bases between them. The CDR3 reads CAWSGLLEAYYNEQFF. The CDR3 DNA is TGTGCCTGGAGTGGATTACTAGAGGCGTACTACAATGAGCAGTTCTTC.

This clone has only one observation. This chain links TRBV7-2 with TRBJ1-2, with D perhaps matching TRBD1 (5 bases). This CDR3 comprises 15 residues. V was trimmed by 1 base and J by 0 bases, leaving 9 bases between them. The germline V gene encodes CDR1 SGHTA and CDR2 FQGNSA. The DNA for the CDR3 is TGTGCCAGCAGCTTAGAAAGGGGAGCTAACTATGGCTACACCTTC. Translating it yields CASSLERGANYGYTF.

The V and J genes are TRBV15 and TRBJ2-5; 11 bases align to TRBD2. CDR1 LNHNV and CDR2 YYDKDF come from the germline V gene (reference sequence). The CDR3 length is 15 residues. The junction had 9 bases not matched to a gene; V was cut back by 5 bases and J by 7 bases. The CDR3 sequence is CATSPLAGGLGTQYF. As DNA, the CDR3 is TGTGCCACCAGCCCGCTAGCGGGGGGCCTAGGGACCCAGTACTTC.

The V gene is TRBV9, the J gene TRBJ2-3; D not resolved. CDR3 size: 13 residues. With 0 bases removed from V and 5 bases from J, the gap between germline ends came to 7 bases. Germline CDR1 and CDR2: SGDLS and YYNGEE. CDR3 nucleotides: TGTGCCAGCAGCGTAGTCACGGAAGATACGCAGTATTTT. Encoded protein: CASSVVTEDTQYF.

The chain combines TRBV7-9 with TRBJ2-1; 10 bases align to TRBD1. The ends lost 3 bases at V and 4 bases at J; junction bases unmatched: 3. The CDR3 totals 15 residues. Germline CDR1 and CDR2: SEHNR and FQNEAQ (reference sequence). CDR3 sequence: CASSFPDRGYNEQFF. CDR3 in DNA: TGTGCCAGCAGCTTCCCGGACAGGGGGTACAATGAGCAGTTCTTC.

This sequence joins TRBV7-9 and TRBJ2-5, with D uncertain. The CDR3 has 16 residues. The germline gives CDR1 SEHNR, CDR2 FQNEAQ (reference sequence). The ends were cut back, 2 bases at V and 1 base at J, with 14 bases in the middle. The DNA for the CDR3 is TGTGCCAGCAGCTTAATGGTCGGACCCTTCCAAGAGACCCAGTACTTC. This gives the protein CASSLMVGPFQETQYF.

This chain joins TRBV5-4 and TRBJ2-7; D may be TRBD1 (6 bases). In germline, CDR1 is SGHNT, CDR2 YYREEE (reference sequence). This CDR3 spans 14 amino acids. V was clipped by 3 bases and J by 2 bases, with 12 bases between them. This CDR3 is CASSSTTGTYEQYF. The DNA of the CDR3 is TGTGCCAGCAGCTCTACGACAGGTACCTACGAGCAGTACTTC.

Only a few counts were recorded for this clone. The genes are TRBV6-4 and TRBJ2-6; D is possibly TRBD1 (6 bases). Per the germline V gene, CDR1 is MRHNA and CDR2 is SNTAGT. V lost 0 bases to trimming and J lost 0 bases, with 6 bases between them. The CDR3 extends over 16 amino acids. The CDR3 loop reads CASSDSGGSGANVLTF. The CDR3 DNA reads as TGTGCCAGCAGTGACTCAGGGGGCTCTGGGGCCAACGTCCTGACTTTC.

A few counts support this clone. This chain joins TRBV27 and TRBJ2-5, with 7 nucleotides matching TRBD1. The trim removed 3 bases at V and 5 bases at J, leaving 3 bases unmatched. Germline V gives CDR1 MNHEY, CDR2 SMNVEV (reference sequence). This CDR3 comprises 13 residues. CDR3 nucleotides: TGTGCCAGCAGTTTGACAGGGTGGGAGACCCAGTACTTC. It translates to CASSLTGWETQYF.

J is TRBJ1-2 and V is TRBV27; 9 bases are a match to TRBD1. Germline V CDR1 and CDR2: MNHEY, SMNVEV (reference sequence). The CDR3 covers 13 residues. J lost 4 bases, V lost 6 bases, and 3 bases had no gene match. The CDR3 reads CASSRDRVYGYTF. The CDR3 DNA reads TGTGCCAGCAGCAGGGACAGGGTCTATGGCTACACCTTC.

The chain combines TRBV5-1 with TRBJ1-2; D call uncertain. CDR3 length equals 13 residues. Germline-derived CDR1 and CDR2 are SGHRS and YFSETQ. Between the trimmed V and J ends, which lost 1 base and 6 bases, there was a span of 10 bases. The CDR3 reads CASSLSGRDGYTF. DNA for the CDR3: TGCGCCAGCAGCTTGTCCGGGAGAGATGGCTACACCTTC.

A word on this clone: Mismatch with germline at one junction end may stem from a read error. The genes are TRBV6-6 and TRBJ1-2; 9 nucleotides match TRBD1. This CDR3 has 14 amino acids. Germline values: CDR1 MNHNY, CDR2 SVGAGI (reference sequence). The CDR3 region is CASSHMDRGYSYTF. As DNA, the CDR3 is TGTGCCAGCAGTCACATGGACAGGGGCTATAGCTACACCTTC.